A selection of T cell receptor beta chains follows, all from one sample in a study of T cells in Graves' hyperthyroidism and ophthalmopathy. Each CDR3 protein is one row after TCRdb ran MiXCR on the multiplex PCR reads. In the table there are about 460,000 distinct CDR3 sequences, 22% of which are singletons. Sequenced sample: blood. Receptors were obtained from a woman aged 70-85 years with Graves' ophthalmopathy. The CDR3 runs from the conserved cysteine through the conserved F or W. The D gene is left open where the match is weak. A row's size may be missing; if present it is once, few, many or a size class.

d_gene,abundance,v_gene,j_gene,CDR3aa,CDR3nt
TRBD2,many,TRBV29-1,TRBJ2-5,CSVWGGTSGRRETQYF,TGCAGCGTTTGGGGCGGGACTAGCGGGAGGAGGGAGACCCAGTACTTC
TRBD1,many,TRBV28,TRBJ1-2,CASSPRDRSPGYTF,TGTGCCAGCAGTCCCCGGGACAGGTCGCCTGGCTACACCTTC
TRBD1,.,TRBV28,TRBJ1-5,CASSSATGISNQPQHF,TGTGCCAGCAGTTCGGCGACAGGGATCAGCAATCAGCCCCAGCATTTT
TRBD2,.,TRBV27,TRBJ2-7,CASSLTLAGGRAYEQYF,TGTGCCAGCAGTTTAACCCTAGCGGGAGGGAGGGCCTACGAGCAGTACTTC
TRBD2,few,TRBV2,TRBJ2-4,CASSLVAGGLAKNIQYF,TGTGCCAGCAGTTTAGTAGCGGGAGGGCTAGCCAAAAACATTCAGTACTTC
TRBD2,few,TRBV4-1,TRBJ2-2,CASSQNAGGNTGELFF,TGCGCCAGCAGCCAAAATGCGGGAGGGAACACCGGGGAGCTGTTTTTT
TRBD2,.,TRBV30,TRBJ2-7,CACGSGRTSYEQYF,TGTGCCTGCGGAAGCGGGAGGACCTCCTACGAGCAGTACTTC
TRBD2,few,TRBV9,TRBJ2-7,CASSVGLAGNNEQYF,TGTGCCAGCAGCGTAGGATTAGCGGGAAACAACGAGCAGTACTTC
.,.,TRBV9,TRBJ1-2,CASSVESQGNYGYTF,TGTGCCAGCAGCGTAGAGTCCCAGGGGAACTATGGCTACACCTTC
.,few,TRBV6-1,TRBJ2-6,CASSEAFGANVLTF,TGTGCCAGCAGTGAAGCGTTTGGGGCCAACGTCCTGACTTTC
TRBD1,.,TRBV7-8,TRBJ2-5,CASRSDRDSRDQYF,TGTGCCAGCAGATCAGACAGGGACAGTCGGGACCAGTACTTC
TRBD1,.,TRBV30,TRBJ2-7,CACSGTGSSYEQYF,TGTGCCTGCTCCGGGACAGGGAGTAGTTACGAGCAGTACTTC
.,few,TRBV4-1,TRBJ1-1,CASSHRWSNTEAFF,TGCGCCAGCAGCCACCGGTGGTCGAACACTGAAGCTTTCTTT
.,.,TRBV12-3/TRBV12-4,TRBJ2-2,CASSSAAPGELFF,TGTGCCAGCAGTTCTGCGGCTCCCGGGGAGCTGTTTTTT